The present entry profiles one TCR beta chain with its context. Clones were sequenced by immunoSEQ multiplex PCR, and TCRdb holds only the in-frame ones, with some missing. This sample has nearly 350,000 clones, with more than 70% found just once. The CDR3 contains 14 residues. The germline V gene has CDR1 PRHDT and CDR2 FYEKMQ (reference sequence). Trimming cost V 0 bases and J 7 bases; bases outside gene matches: 5. These data belong to a study of blood T cell repertoires in COVID-19. Study-wide background: The United States, Italy and Spain provided the acute and convalescent COVID-19 samples. T cells, B-cell-depleted T cells, or PBMCs provided the cDNA or gDNA that served as material.

Sequencing was carried out using peripheral blood. The V and J genes are TRBV13 and TRBJ1-2, with 7 bases fitting TRBD1. The clonotype was recovered from a man younger than 40 with active or convalescent COVID-19. Here the CDR3 reads CASSLGDRVGGYTF. The CDR3, as DNA: TGTGCCAGCAGCTTAGGAGACAGGGTTGGTGGCTACACCTTC.